This TCR beta chain is from a study of technical replicates of blood from a few donors. Some clones are missing from TCRdb's copy, which holds only in-frame ones; the method was immunoSEQ multiplex PCR. The data contain 95,000 to 100,000 clones, 90% to 96% of them singletons. The origin of this receptor is a human donor in good health. Sequencing was performed on T cells isolated from PBMCs.

The CDR3 sequence is CASSLGTSERIWDTQYF. The CDR3, as DNA: TGCGCCAGCAGCTTAGGGACTAGCGAACGAATATGGGATACGCAGTATTTT. The chain carries TRBV5-1 and TRBJ2-3; 10 bases match TRBD2. The CDR3 runs 17 residues. Germline V gene lookup returns CDR1 SGHRS and CDR2 YFSETQ. After removal of 2 bases from V and 6 bases from J, the junction contained 12 bases not matched to a gene.